A single sample gave rise to the 17 T cell receptor beta chains below, sequenced in a study of T-cell memory formation after mild COVID-19 (dated by TCRdb to the early 2020s). Libraries were constructed by 5' RACE. The sequencer was an Illumina NovaSeq 6000. In-frame beta chains were kept once TCRdb had trimmed the public reads at Q25 with fastp and called clones with MiXCR. Each CDR3 protein gets just one entry, which takes the most common genes and DNA from the rows behind it. This sample lists about 360,000 distinct CDR3 sequences; 13% to 15% were detected once. Jointly, the top ten make up about 20% of the sample. The material sequenced was PBMCs or a T cell subset sorted from them (not recorded which). These receptor sequences come from a man aged 18 to 29 who had mild COVID-19 (a few samples of this study predate the infection). The sample titles of this study are shuffled in the database, so cell type and time point are left out; the donor was told from shared clones.

CDR3 amino acids: CASSLAVGDTQYF. The CDR3 coding sequence is TGCGCCAGCAGCTTGGCCGTGGGAGATACGCAGTATTTT. The genes are TRBV5-1 and TRBJ2-3; D gene ambiguous. Germline values: CDR1 SGHRS, CDR2 YFSETQ. Trimming pared 0 bases from V and 5 bases from J, leaving 7 bases between. The CDR3 covers 13 residues.

The rearrangement links TRBV24-1 to TRBJ2-1; TRBD1 agrees at 9 bases. The CDR3 length is 15 residues. Germline V gene lookup returns CDR1 KGHDR and CDR2 SFDVKD. Losses at the gene ends were 3 bases for V and 6 bases for J; bases not matched to a gene: 5. CDR3 protein: CATSDTGGRSNEQFF. The CDR3 nucleotides read TGTGCCACCAGTGATACAGGGGGCCGGTCCAATGAGCAGTTCTTC.

This chain joins TRBV14 and TRBJ2-3; either TRBD1 or TRBD2 may fit D (6 bases each). The CDR3 extends over 16 amino acids. The germline V gene encodes CDR1 SGHDN and CDR2 FVKESK. V shed 4 bases and J shed 6 bases, with 20 bases lying between them. This chain's CDR3 is CASSRQRGATRDTQYF. The CDR3 nucleotides are TGTGCCAGCAGCCGACAGAGGGGGGCAACCAGGGATACGCAGTATTTT.

There are a few counts of this clonotype. The chain has TRBV10-3 and TRBJ1-2, with unresolved D. V lost 6 bases, J lost 0 bases, and 11 bases lay in between. The CDR3 runs 14 residues. CDR1 and CDR2 (germline): ENHRY, SYGVKD. In nucleotides, the CDR3 is TGTGCCATCAGGACGGGGTTAGCTAACTATGGCTACACCTTC. It yields the protein CAIRTGLANYGYTF.

The table lists this clonotype with a few counts. CDR3 residues: CASSHLPYEQYF. CDR3 DNA sequence: TGTGCCAGCAGCCATTTACCCTACGAGCAGTACTTC. The chain joins TRBV14 to TRBJ2-7; D unresolved. The CDR3 contains 12 residues. V was clipped by 3 bases and J by 2 bases, with 5 bases between them. CDR1 is SGHDN, CDR2 FVKESK, per germline.

The J gene is TRBJ2-7, the V gene TRBV7-2; 9 positions match TRBD1. The V segment lost 7 bases and the J segment 3 bases; nucleotides outside the gene matches: 4. Looked up from germline, CDR1 is SGHTA and CDR2 is FQGNSA. CDR3 length equals 13 residues. The CDR3 DNA follows: TGTGCCAGCACACCGGGACAGGGCTACGAGCAGTACTTC. Translated, it gives CASTPGQGYEQYF.

This clonotype has more than one count but fewer than ten. The V and J genes are TRBV7-9 and TRBJ2-7; TRBD2 might be the D (6 bases). Trimming pared 5 bases from V and 4 bases from J, leaving 15 bases between. Germline V gives CDR1 SEHNR, CDR2 FQNEAQ (reference sequence). This CDR3 spans 14 amino acids. The CDR3 DNA reads TGTGCCAGCAGCCTGGGAGGACGGAATTACGAGCAGTACGTC. Encoded protein: CASSLGGRNYEQYV.

This clonotype has at least ten counts. This chain uses TRBV4-2 with TRBJ2-3; a weak D match, TRBD2 (5 bases). The germline V gene encodes CDR1 LGHNA and CDR2 YNFKEQ. The CDR3 totals 15 residues. V dropped 1 base and J dropped 0 bases, with 8 bases sitting between them. The CDR3 here is CASSQVRTSTDTQYF. For the CDR3, the DNA is TGTGCCAGCAGCCAAGTTAGGACTAGCACAGATACGCAGTATTTT.

This clonotype was seen many times. The chain combines TRBV5-1 with TRBJ1-1, with D possibly matching TRBD1 (6 bases). Germline V gene lookup returns CDR1 SGHRS and CDR2 YFSETQ. The CDR3 sequence is 16 residues long. Trimming left V 0 bases short and J 4 bases short, with 16 bases between. The CDR3 sequence is CASSLVGGGGGTEAFF. CDR3 nucleotide sequence: TGCGCCAGCAGCTTGGTCGGCGGGGGCGGTGGCACTGAAGCTTTCTTT. Looking up the rest from reference TRBV5-1 and TRBJ1-1 gives the full variable domain: KAGVTQTPRYLIKTRGQQVTLSCSPISGHRSVSWYQQTPGQGLQFLFEYFSETQRNKGNFPGRFSGRQFSNSRSEMNVSTLELGDSALYLCASSLVGGGGGTEAFFGQGTRLTVV.

This clonotype has more than one count but fewer than ten. This rearrangement joins TRBV9 to TRBJ2-5; possibly TRBD2 for D (7 bases). The CDR3 covers 14 residues. Deletions cut 0 bases from V and 5 bases from J, with 11 bases between. The germline V gene encodes CDR1 SGDLS and CDR2 YYNGEE. For the CDR3, the DNA is TGTGCCAGCAGCGTAGCACAGGGAGGGGAGACCCAGTACTTC. This codes for CASSVAQGGETQYF.

This clonotype appeared many times. The chain recombines TRBV20-1 with TRBJ2-7; D gene unclear. The V end lost 0 bases, the J end lost 3 bases, and 18 bases lay between the germline ends. Germline values: CDR1 DFQATT, CDR2 SNEGSKA (reference sequence). The length of the CDR3 is 16 residues. The chain's CDR3 is CSARDDLEGKGYEQYF. CDR3 nucleotide sequence: TGCAGTGCTAGAGATGATTTGGAAGGGAAGGGCTACGAGCAGTACTTC.

This clonotype was seen a few times. V gene TRBV9 combines with J gene TRBJ2-3, with D possibly being TRBD1 (6 bases). This CDR3 has 18 amino acids. Between the trimmed V and J ends, which lost 2 bases and 4 bases, there was a span of 23 bases. Germline CDR1 reads SGDLS; CDR2 reads YYNGEE. The CDR3 loop is CASSVYDTGPDPSDTQYF. The CDR3 DNA reads as TGTGCCAGCAGCGTCTATGATACAGGGCCGGATCCTTCAGATACGCAGTATTTT.

The CDR3 protein is CASSSFAMNTEAFF. The CDR3 DNA is TGTGCCAGCAGCTCTTTCGCCATGAACACTGAAGCTTTCTTT. This sequence joins TRBV7-2 and TRBJ1-1; D gene unclear. V was clipped by 4 bases and J by 0 bases, with 9 bases between them. This CDR3 has 14 amino acids. Per the germline V gene, CDR1 is SGHTA and CDR2 is FQGNSA. The full variable domain, with the rest looked up from reference TRBV7-2 and TRBJ1-1, is GAGVSQSPSNKVTEKGKDVELRCDPISGHTALYWYRQSLGQGLEFLIYFQGNSAPDKSGLPSDRFSAERTGGSVSTLTIQRTQQEDSAVYLCASSSFAMNTEAFFGQGTRLTVV.

The sample holds many counts of this clonotype. This chain joins TRBV6-6 and TRBJ2-3; TRBD2 might be the D (7 bases). The CDR3 loop spans 17 amino acids. V was trimmed by 5 bases and J by 4 bases, leaving 22 bases between them. Germline-derived CDR1 and CDR2 are MNHNY and SVGAGI (reference sequence). The CDR3 sequence: CASSRLSGGQTADTQYF. The CDR3 DNA follows: TGTGCCAGCAGTAGACTTTCGGGGGGCCAGACCGCAGATACGCAGTATTTT.

The table lists this clonotype with many counts. The CDR3 nucleotides read TGCAGTGCCATTAGTGCGGGACAGGGGGGGATCGAGCAGTACTTC. Translation gives CSAISAGQGGIEQYF. This chain links TRBV20-1 with TRBJ2-7; 11 bases align to TRBD1. In germline, CDR1 is DFQATT, CDR2 SNEGSKA (reference sequence). V shed 6 bases, J shed 6 bases, and the junction held 13 bases outside the gene matches. The CDR3 sequence is 15 residues long.

The chain couples TRBV27 to TRBJ1-2, with D perhaps matching TRBD1 (5 bases). There are 13 residues in the CDR3. Trimming cost V 2 bases and J 3 bases, with 7 bases left between them. Germline V lookup: CDR1 MNHEY, CDR2 SMNVEV (reference sequence). For the CDR3, the DNA is TGTGCCAGCAGTTTAAGACAGTACTATGGCTACACCTTC. Translated: CASSLRQYYGYTF.

The chain uses TRBV4-2 and TRBJ2-3, with 14 bases matching TRBD2. The CDR3 is 19 amino acids. V trimming: 5 bases; J trimming: 2 bases; junction bases outside the gene matches: 12. Germline lookup yields CDR1 LGHNA and CDR2 YNFKEQ. The CDR3 nucleotides are TGTGCCAGCAGCGGGCGACTAGCGGGGGGGCCCTATGACACAGATACGCAGTATTTT. This translates into CASSGRLAGGPYDTDTQYF.